One sample yielded the 21 T cell receptor beta chains listed below, sequenced in a study of shared clonotypes between healthy human individuals. The table came from immunoSEQ multiplex PCR; TCRdb's copy has only in-frame clones and leaves some out. Here the sample spans some 1.4 million clones, roughly 96% being singletons. Material for sequencing was naive CD4+ T cells sorted from blood. Subset described: CD45RA+ positively selected. These receptors all stem from a man aged 30-40 years in good health.

The gene calls are TRBV7-2 and TRBJ2-7; 13 bases match TRBD2. The CDR3 totals 17 residues. V shed 5 bases and J 1 base; nucleotides not matched to a gene: 8. Germline-derived CDR1 and CDR2 are SGHTA and FQGNSA. CDR3 in amino acids: CASSLGLAGVGSYEQYF. The CDR3 coding sequence is TGTGCCAGCAGCCTAGGACTAGCGGGAGTGGGGTCCTACGAGCAGTACTTC.

The chain uses TRBV27 and TRBJ2-1, with a weak D call TRBD2 (5 bases). The CDR3 sequence is 15 residues long. V was clipped by 8 bases and J by 3 bases, with 17 bases between them. Germline values: CDR1 MNHEY, CDR2 SMNVEV (reference sequence). CDR3 in amino acids: CASAPREGYYNEQFF. CDR3 coding DNA: TGTGCCAGCGCTCCAAGAGAGGGCTACTACAATGAGCAGTTCTTC.

Comments on this clone: Other nucleotide sequences in the sample specify the same CDR3. The gene calls are TRBV6-1 and TRBJ2-3, with D perhaps matching TRBD1 (5 bases). Per germline, CDR1 MNHNS and CDR2 SASEGT. This CDR3 is built from 14 residues. The V gene lost 8 bases and the J gene lost 0 bases, with 12 bases spanning the gap. The DNA of the CDR3 is TGTGCCAGCCGCAGGGCAGGTAGCACAGATACGCAGTATTTT. This sequence encodes CASRRAGSTDTQYF.

The sample holds one count of this clone. V is TRBV7-9 and J is TRBJ2-3, with D perhaps matching TRBD1 (6 bases). The CDR3 sequence is 15 residues long. V lost 5 bases, J lost 2 bases, and 14 bases lay in between. Germline CDR1 reads SEHNR; CDR2 reads FQNEAQ (reference sequence). The CDR3 loop is CASSGGPGNTDTQYF. The DNA of the CDR3 is TGTGCCAGCAGCGGGGGCCCGGGCAACACAGATACGCAGTATTTT.

The chain joins TRBV28 to TRBJ1-5; D uncertain. This CDR3 has 12 amino acids. Germline CDR1 is MDHEN and CDR2 is SYDVKM. Trimming removed 7 bases from V and 3 bases from J, with 7 bases in between. The CDR3 here is CASIAANQPQHF. The CDR3 DNA is TGTGCCAGCATCGCCGCCAATCAGCCCCAGCATTTT.

V usage is TRBV7-9 and J usage is TRBJ2-4, with unresolved D. The CDR3 consists of 15 residues. The V end was cut by 5 bases, the J end by 0 bases, with 11 bases between. In germline, CDR1 is SEHNR, CDR2 FQNEAQ (reference sequence). The CDR3 DNA follows: TGTGCCAGCAGCCTAGACTTACTAGCCAAAAACATTCAGTACTTC. Translation: CASSLDLLAKNIQYF.

The chain links TRBV20-1 to TRBJ2-3; no firm D call. Deletions cut 6 bases from V and 2 bases from J, with 6 bases between. The germline V gene encodes CDR1 DFQATT and CDR2 SNEGSKA (reference sequence). CDR3 length: 11 residues. This chain's CDR3 is CSAGYTDTQYF. The CDR3 DNA follows: TGCAGTGCAGGCTACACAGATACGCAGTATTTT.

V and J are TRBV7-6 and TRBJ2-3; the D is unclear. Deletions cut 5 bases from V and 6 bases from J, with 15 bases between. This CDR3 region has 14 residues. Looked up from germline, CDR1 is SGHVS and CDR2 is FNYEAQ. The CDR3 region has the DNA TGTGCCAGCAGCCCCGTTGATCCTTGGGATACGCAGTATTTT. Amino acid sequence: CASSPVDPWDTQYF.

The J gene is TRBJ2-1, the V gene TRBV7-3; TRBD1 aligns across 10 bases. Trimming cost V 4 bases and J 7 bases; bases outside gene matches: 22. Looked up from germline, CDR1 is SGHTA and CDR2 is FQGTGA. The CDR3 length is 20 residues. The CDR3 bases are TGTGCCAGCAGCTACATAGGGGGCCATATCCGGGACAGGGGTAATAATGAGCAGTTCTTC. Protein product: CASSYIGGHIRDRGNNEQFF.

The V call is TRBV10-2, the J call TRBJ2-1; 7 nucleotides match TRBD1. Germline loops: CDR1 WSHSY, CDR2 SAAADI. The trim removed 8 bases at V and 6 bases at J, leaving 13 bases unmatched. The CDR3 runs to 15 residues. DNA for the CDR3: TGCGCCAGCGATGACAGGGCTCCTACTCTCAATGAGCAGTTCTTC. Protein sequence: CASDDRAPTLNEQFF.

The chain couples TRBV6-1 to TRBJ2-2, with a possible D match to TRBD1 (5 bases). Germline values: CDR1 MNHNS, CDR2 SASEGT. The CDR3 covers 15 residues. With 3 bases removed from V and 3 bases from J, the gap between germline ends came to 11 bases. The CDR3 DNA sequence: TGTGCCAGCAGTGACCCAACAGGATACACCGGGGAGCTGTTTTTT. Translation gives CASSDPTGYTGELFF.

The chain has TRBV18 and TRBJ2-5; D gene ambiguous. Between the trimmed V and J ends, which lost 3 bases and 5 bases, there was a span of 16 bases. This CDR3 is built from 15 residues. The germline V gene encodes CDR1 KGHSH and CDR2 LQKENI. The CDR3 loop reads CASSPLDGPDETQYF. CDR3 nucleotide sequence: TGTGCCAGCTCACCCTTAGACGGTCCGGATGAGACCCAGTACTTC.

This chain joins TRBV28 and TRBJ2-1; 7 nucleotides match TRBD2. The germline V gene encodes CDR1 MDHEN and CDR2 SYDVKM. The CDR3 extends over 16 amino acids. V dropped 6 bases and J dropped 0; count of bases not matched to a gene: 8. The CDR3 coding sequence is TGTGCCAGCAGGGGGACTATCAGGAGCTCCTACAATGAGCAGTTCTTC. Protein: CASRGTIRSSYNEQFF. The whole variable domain, filled in from reference TRBV28 and TRBJ2-1, reads DVKVTQSSRYLVKRTGEKVFLECVQDMDHENMFWYRQDPGLGLRLIYFSYDVKMKEKGDIPEGYSVSREKKERFSLILESASTNQTSMYLCASRGTIRSSYNEQFFGPGTRLTVL.

This chain uses TRBV5-4 with TRBJ2-1; 13 bases match TRBD2. The CDR3 totals 17 residues. V lost 4 bases to trimming and J lost 6 bases; unmatched junction nucleotides: 10. Germline V gene data show CDR1 as SGHNT and CDR2 as YYREEE (reference sequence). The CDR3 sequence: CASSRGLAGVSANEQFF. CDR3 in DNA: TGTGCCAGCAGCCGTGGACTAGCGGGAGTGTCTGCCAATGAGCAGTTCTTC.

This clone was detected only once. Other DNA sequences of this sample code for an identical CDR3. The CDR3 loop reads CASSLGSGSGTDTQYF. As DNA, the CDR3 is TGTGCCAGCAGCTTAGGTAGCGGGAGTGGGACAGATACGCAGTATTTT. The chain couples TRBV7-6 to TRBJ2-3; 9 bases fit TRBD2. The V gene's germline CDR1 is SGHVS and CDR2 FNYEAQ. V gave up 1 base and J gave up 3 bases; unmatched junction bases: 5. This CDR3 comprises 16 residues.

The V call is TRBV28, the J call TRBJ1-2, with a possible D match to TRBD1 (5 bases). V shed 3 bases and J shed 7 bases, with 18 bases lying between them. CDR3 length: 15 amino acids. Germline assignment: CDR1 MDHEN and CDR2 SYDVKM. Written as DNA, the CDR3 is TGTGCCAGCAGTTTGTATGTAAGGGGAGGTGGTGGCTACACCTTC. Its translation: CASSLYVRGGGGYTF.

This chain links TRBV16 with TRBJ1-2; D possibly corresponds to TRBD1 (5 bases). Between the trimmed V and J ends, which lost 0 bases and 3 bases, there was a span of 17 bases. Germline V gene lookup returns CDR1 KGHSY and CDR2 FQNENV. The CDR3 sequence is 17 residues long. The CDR3 DNA sequence: TGTGCCAGCAGCCAATCACTAAATACAGGTACCGACTATGGCTACACCTTC. Translation gives CASSQSLNTGTDYGYTF.

The V gene is TRBV5-4, the J gene TRBJ2-3; the D is unclear. Germline V gene data show CDR1 as SGHNT and CDR2 as YYREEE (reference sequence). The CDR3 loop spans 13 amino acids. Trimming removed 3 bases at V and 5 bases at J, with 10 bases between. The CDR3 DNA reads as TGTGCCAGCAGCTCGGAGTGGGGAGATACGCAGTATTTT. It specifies CASSSEWGDTQYF. The whole variable domain, remainder taken from reference TRBV5-4 and TRBJ2-3, is ETGVTQSPTHLIKTRGQQVTLRCSSQSGHNTVSWYQQALGQGPQFIFQYYREEENGRGNFPPRFSGLQFPNYSSELNVNALELDDSALYLCASSSEWGDTQYFGPGTRLTVL.

The CDR3 reads CASSSDGREAFF. CDR3 coding DNA: TGCGCCAGCAGCTCGGACGGCCGTGAAGCTTTCTTT. V gene TRBV5-1 combines with J gene TRBJ1-1; D uncertain. Trimming shortened V by 3 bases and J by 7 bases, and 10 bases separated the two germline ends. Germline V CDR1 and CDR2: SGHRS, YFSETQ. This CDR3 contains 12 residues.

The chain has TRBV29-1 and TRBJ1-2, with 8 bases matching TRBD1. Trimming removed 6 bases from V and 6 bases from J; junction bases left unmatched: 9. The CDR3 spans 13 residues. Germline CDR1 reads SQVTM; CDR2 reads ANQGSEA. Here the CDR3 reads CSVVDRVLDGYTF. The DNA for the CDR3 is TGCAGCGTCGTGGACAGGGTGTTGGATGGCTACACCTTC.

The chain carries TRBV7-2 and TRBJ2-7; 10 nucleotides line up with TRBD1. The V segment lost 4 bases and the J segment 5 bases; nucleotides outside the gene matches: 8. The V gene's germline CDR1 is SGHTA and CDR2 FQGNSA. This CDR3 comprises 15 residues. The DNA for the CDR3 is TGTGCCAGCAGCTCCCCGGGACAGGGGTTCAACGAGCAGTACTTC. Encoded protein: CASSSPGQGFNEQYF. The full variable domain, rest sourced from reference TRBV7-2 and TRBJ2-7, is GAGVSQSPSNKVTEKGKDVELRCDPISGHTALYWYRQSLGQGLEFLIYFQGNSAPDKSGLPSDRFSAERTGGSVSTLTIQRTQQEDSAVYLCASSSPGQGFNEQYFGPGTRLTVT.